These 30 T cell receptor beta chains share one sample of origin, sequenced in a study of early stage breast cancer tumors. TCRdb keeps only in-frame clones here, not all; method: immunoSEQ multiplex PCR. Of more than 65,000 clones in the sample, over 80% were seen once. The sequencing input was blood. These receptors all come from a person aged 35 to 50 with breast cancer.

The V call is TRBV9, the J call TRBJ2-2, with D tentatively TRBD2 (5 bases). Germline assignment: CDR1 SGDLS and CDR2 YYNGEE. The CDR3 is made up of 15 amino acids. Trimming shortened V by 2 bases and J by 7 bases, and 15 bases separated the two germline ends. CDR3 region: CASSVSNIGVGELFF. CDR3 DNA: TGTGCCAGCAGCGTCTCAAACATCGGGGTCGGGGAGCTGTTTTTT.

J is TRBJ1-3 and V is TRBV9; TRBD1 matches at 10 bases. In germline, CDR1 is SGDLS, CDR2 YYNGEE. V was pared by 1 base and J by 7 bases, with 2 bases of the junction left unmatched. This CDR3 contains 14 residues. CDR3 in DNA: TGTGCCAGCAGCGTATCGACAGGGGGCAACACCATATATTTT. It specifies CASSVSTGGNTIYF.

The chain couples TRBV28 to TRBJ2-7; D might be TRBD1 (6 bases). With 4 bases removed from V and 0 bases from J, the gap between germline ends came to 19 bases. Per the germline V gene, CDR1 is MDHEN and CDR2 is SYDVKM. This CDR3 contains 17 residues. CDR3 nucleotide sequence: TGTGCCAGCAGTTACCCCTCCGGGACAAGGAGCTCCTACGAGCAGTACTTC. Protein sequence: CASSYPSGTRSSYEQYF.

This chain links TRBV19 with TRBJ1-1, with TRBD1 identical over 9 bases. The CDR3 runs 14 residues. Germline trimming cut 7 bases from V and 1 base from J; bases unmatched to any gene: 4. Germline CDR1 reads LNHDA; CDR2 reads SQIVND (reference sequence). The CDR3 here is CASIPDRGNTEAFF. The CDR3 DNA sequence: TGTGCCAGTATTCCGGACAGGGGGAACACTGAAGCTTTCTTT.

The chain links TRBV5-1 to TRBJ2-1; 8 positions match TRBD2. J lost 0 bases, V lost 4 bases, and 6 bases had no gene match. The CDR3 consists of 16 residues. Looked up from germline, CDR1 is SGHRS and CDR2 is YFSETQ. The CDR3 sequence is CASSLAGISSYNEQFF. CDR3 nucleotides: TGCGCCAGCAGCCTAGCGGGCATAAGCTCCTACAATGAGCAGTTCTTC.

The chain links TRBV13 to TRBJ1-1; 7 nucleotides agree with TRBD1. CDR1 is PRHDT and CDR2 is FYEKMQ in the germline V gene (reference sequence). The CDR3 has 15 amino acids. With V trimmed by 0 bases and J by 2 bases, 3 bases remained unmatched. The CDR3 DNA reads TGTGCCAGCAGCTTAGGAGGGACAGTAAACACTGAAGCTTTCTTT. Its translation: CASSLGGTVNTEAFF.

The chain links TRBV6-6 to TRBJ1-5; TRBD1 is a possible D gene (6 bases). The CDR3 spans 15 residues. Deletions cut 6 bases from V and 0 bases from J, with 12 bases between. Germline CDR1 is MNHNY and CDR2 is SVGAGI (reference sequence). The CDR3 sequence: CASSTYRDSNQPQHF. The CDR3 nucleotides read TGTGCCAGCAGCACCTACAGGGATAGCAATCAGCCCCAGCATTTT.

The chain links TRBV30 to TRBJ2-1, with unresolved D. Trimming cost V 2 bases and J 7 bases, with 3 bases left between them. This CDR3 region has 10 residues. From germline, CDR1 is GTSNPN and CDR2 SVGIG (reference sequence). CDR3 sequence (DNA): TGTGCCTGGAGTACAAATGAGCAGTTCTTC. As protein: CAWSTNEQFF.

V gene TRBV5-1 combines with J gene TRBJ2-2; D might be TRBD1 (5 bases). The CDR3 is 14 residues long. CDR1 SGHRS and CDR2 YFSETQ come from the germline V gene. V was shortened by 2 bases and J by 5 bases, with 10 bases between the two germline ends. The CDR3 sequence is CASSFQGGTGELFF. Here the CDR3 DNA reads TGCGCCAGCAGCTTCCAGGGTGGAACCGGGGAGCTGTTTTTT.

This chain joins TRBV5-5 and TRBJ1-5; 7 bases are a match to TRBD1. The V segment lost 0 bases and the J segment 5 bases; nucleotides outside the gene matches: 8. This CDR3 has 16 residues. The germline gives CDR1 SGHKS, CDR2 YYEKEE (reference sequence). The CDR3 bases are TGTGCCAGCAGCTTGGCGTTGGACAGGCCCTATCAGCCCCAGCATTTT. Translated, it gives CASSLALDRPYQPQHF. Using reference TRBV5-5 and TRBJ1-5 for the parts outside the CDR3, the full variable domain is DAGVTQSPTHLIKTRGQQVTLRCSPISGHKSVSWYQQVLGQGPQFIFQYYEKEERGRGNFPDRFSARQFPNYSSELNVNALLLGDSALYLCASSLALDRPYQPQHFGDGTRLSIL.

In DNA form, the CDR3 reads TGTGCCAGCAGTGGCGGGTCCGAGCAGTACTTC. It translates to CASSGGSEQYF. The chain couples TRBV27 to TRBJ2-5, with D possibly being TRBD2 (5 bases). The DNA end is more similar to TRBJ2-7, so the J call may be wrong. Germline V gene data show CDR1 as MNHEY and CDR2 as SMNVEV (reference sequence). The CDR3 runs 11 residues.

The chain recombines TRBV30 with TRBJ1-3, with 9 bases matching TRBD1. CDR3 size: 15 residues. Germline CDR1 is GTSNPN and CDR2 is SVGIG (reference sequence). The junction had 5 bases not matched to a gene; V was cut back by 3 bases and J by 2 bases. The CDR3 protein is CAWRSYRGPGNTIYF. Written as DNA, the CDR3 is TGTGCCTGGAGGTCTTACAGGGGGCCTGGAAACACCATATATTTT.

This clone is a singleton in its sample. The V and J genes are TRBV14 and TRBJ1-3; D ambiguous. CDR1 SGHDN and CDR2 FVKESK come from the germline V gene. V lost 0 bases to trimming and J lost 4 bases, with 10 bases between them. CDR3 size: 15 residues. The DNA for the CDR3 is TGTGCCAGCAGCCAAGACTCAGGAATGGGAAACACCATATATTTT. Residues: CASSQDSGMGNTIYF.

CDR3 DNA sequence: TGTGCCAGCAGCTTAGCGGGGAGTTACAATGAGCAGTTCTTC. Its protein is CASSLAGSYNEQFF. V is TRBV7-6 and J is TRBJ2-1, with D tentatively TRBD2 (5 bases). The CDR3 has 14 amino acids. Trimming took off 0 bases at V and 4 bases at J, with 7 bases between the two ends. CDR1 is SGHVS and CDR2 is FNYEAQ in the germline V gene.

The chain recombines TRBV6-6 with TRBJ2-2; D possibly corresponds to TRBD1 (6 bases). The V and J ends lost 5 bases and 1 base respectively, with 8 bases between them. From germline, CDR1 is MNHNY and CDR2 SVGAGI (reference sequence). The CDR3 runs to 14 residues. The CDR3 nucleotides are TGTGCCAGCAGTCCGACAGGGAACACCGGGGAGCTGTTTTTT. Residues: CASSPTGNTGELFF.

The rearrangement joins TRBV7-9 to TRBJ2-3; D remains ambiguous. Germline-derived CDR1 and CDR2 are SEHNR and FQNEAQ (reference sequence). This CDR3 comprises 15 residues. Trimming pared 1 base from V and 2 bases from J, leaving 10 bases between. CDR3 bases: TGTGCCAGCAGCTTAGACGGAACCTACACAGATACGCAGTATTTT. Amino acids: CASSLDGTYTDTQYF. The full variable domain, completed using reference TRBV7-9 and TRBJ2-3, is DTGVSQNPRHKITKRGQNVTFRCDPISEHNRLYWYRQTLGQGPEFLTYFQNEAQLEKSRLLSDRFSAERPKGSFSTLEIQRTEQGDSAMYLCASSLDGTYTDTQYFGPGTRLTVL.

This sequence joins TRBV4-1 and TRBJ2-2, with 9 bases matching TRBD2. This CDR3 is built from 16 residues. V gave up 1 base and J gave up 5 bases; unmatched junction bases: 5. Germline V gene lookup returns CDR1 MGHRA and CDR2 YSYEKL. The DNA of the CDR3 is TGCGCCAGCAGCCAAGGGGTTAGCGGGAGAACCGGGGAGCTGTTTTTT. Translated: CASSQGVSGRTGELFF.

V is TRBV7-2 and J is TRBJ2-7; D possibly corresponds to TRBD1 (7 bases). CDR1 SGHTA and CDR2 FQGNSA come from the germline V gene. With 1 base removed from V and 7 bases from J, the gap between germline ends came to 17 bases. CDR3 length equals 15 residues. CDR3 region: CASSLVLAGGWEQYF. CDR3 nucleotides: TGTGCCAGCAGCTTAGTTCTGGCAGGGGGGTGGGAGCAGTACTTC.

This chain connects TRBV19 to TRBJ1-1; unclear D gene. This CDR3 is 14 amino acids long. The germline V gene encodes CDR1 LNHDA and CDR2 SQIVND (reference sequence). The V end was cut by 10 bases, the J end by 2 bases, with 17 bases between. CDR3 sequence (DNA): TGTGCCACTCACCGTGGGGTTTTTAACACTGAAGCTTTCTTT. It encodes CATHRGVFNTEAFF. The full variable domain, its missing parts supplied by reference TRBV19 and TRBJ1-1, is DGGITQSPKYLFRKEGQNVTLSCEQNLNHDAMYWYRQDPGQGLRLIYYSQIVNDFQKGDIAEGYSVSREKKESFPLTVTSAQKNPTAFYLCATHRGVFNTEAFFGQGTRLTVV.

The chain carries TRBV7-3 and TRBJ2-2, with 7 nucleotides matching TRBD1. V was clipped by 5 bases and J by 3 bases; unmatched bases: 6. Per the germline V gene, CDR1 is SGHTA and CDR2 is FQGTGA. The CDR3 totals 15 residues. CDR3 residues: CASSPRQGHTGELFF. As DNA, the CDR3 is TGTGCCAGCAGCCCCCGACAGGGTCACACCGGGGAGCTGTTTTTT.

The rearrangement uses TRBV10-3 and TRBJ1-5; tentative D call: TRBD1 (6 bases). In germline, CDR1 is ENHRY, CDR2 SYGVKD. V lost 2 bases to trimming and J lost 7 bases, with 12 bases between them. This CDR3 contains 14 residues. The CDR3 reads CAISERSGEQPQHF. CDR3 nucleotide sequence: TGTGCCATCAGTGAGCGGTCAGGGGAACAGCCCCAGCATTTT.

The CDR3 is CASSQDWGQNTEAFF. As DNA, the CDR3 is TGTGCCAGCAGCCAAGATTGGGGACAGAACACTGAAGCTTTCTTT. V gene TRBV4-2 combines with J gene TRBJ1-1, with D perhaps matching TRBD1 (6 bases). Trimming took 0 bases from V and 1 from J, leaving 9 bases between them. Germline V gene data show CDR1 as LGHNA and CDR2 as YNFKEQ. This CDR3 spans 15 amino acids.

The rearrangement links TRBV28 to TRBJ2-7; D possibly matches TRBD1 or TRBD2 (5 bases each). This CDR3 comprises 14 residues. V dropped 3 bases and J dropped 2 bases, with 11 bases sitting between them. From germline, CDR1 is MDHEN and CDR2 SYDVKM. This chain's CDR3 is CASSFRDGAYEQYF. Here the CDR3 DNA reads TGTGCCAGCAGTTTCCGGGACGGAGCCTACGAGCAGTACTTC. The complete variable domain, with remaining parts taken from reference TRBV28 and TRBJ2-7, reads DVKVTQSSRYLVKRTGEKVFLECVQDMDHENMFWYRQDPGLGLRLIYFSYDVKMKEKGDIPEGYSVSREKKERFSLILESASTNQTSMYLCASSFRDGAYEQYFGPGTRLTVT.

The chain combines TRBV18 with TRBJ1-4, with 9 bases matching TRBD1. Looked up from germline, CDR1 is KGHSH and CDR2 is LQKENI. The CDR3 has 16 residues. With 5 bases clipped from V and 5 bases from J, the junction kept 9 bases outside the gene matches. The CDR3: CASSTNEGTGNEKLFF. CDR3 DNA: TGTGCCAGCTCAACCAACGAGGGGACAGGGAATGAAAAACTGTTTTTT. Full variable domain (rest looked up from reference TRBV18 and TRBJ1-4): NAGVMQNPRHLVRRRGQEARLRCSPMKGHSHVYWYRQLPEEGLKFMVYLQKENIIDESGMPKERFSAEFPKEGPSILRIQQVVRGDSAAYFCASSTNEGTGNEKLFFGSGTQLSVL.

CDR3 sequence reads: CASSDVVAGGSIEQFF. The CDR3 region has the DNA TGTGCCAGCAGTGACGTAGTAGCGGGAGGTTCCATTGAGCAGTTCTTC. This chain links TRBV25-1 with TRBJ2-1; TRBD2 matches at 10 bases. The V segment lost 3 bases and the J segment 9 bases; nucleotides outside the gene matches: 11. Per the germline V gene, CDR1 is MGHDK and CDR2 is SYGVNS. The CDR3 sequence is 16 residues long. Variable domain in full (rest from reference TRBV25-1 and TRBJ2-1): EADIYQTPRYLVIGTGKKITLECSQTMGHDKMYWYQQDPGMELHLIHYSYGVNSTEKGDLSSESTVSRIRTEHFPLTLESARPSHTSQYLCASSDVVAGGSIEQFFGPGTRLTVL.

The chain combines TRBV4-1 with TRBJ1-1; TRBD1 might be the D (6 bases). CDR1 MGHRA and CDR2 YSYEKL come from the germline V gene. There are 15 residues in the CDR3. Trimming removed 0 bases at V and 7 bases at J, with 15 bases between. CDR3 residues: CASSQDGGGKGEAFF. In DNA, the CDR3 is TGCGCCAGCAGCCAAGACGGCGGGGGCAAAGGTGAAGCTTTCTTT.

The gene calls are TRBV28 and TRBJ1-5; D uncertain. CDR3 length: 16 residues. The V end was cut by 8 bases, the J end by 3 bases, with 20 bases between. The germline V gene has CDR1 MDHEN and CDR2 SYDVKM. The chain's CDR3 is CASQVFLSSYNQPQHF. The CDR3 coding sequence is TGTGCCAGCCAGGTCTTTCTCTCTTCGTACAATCAGCCCCAGCATTTT.

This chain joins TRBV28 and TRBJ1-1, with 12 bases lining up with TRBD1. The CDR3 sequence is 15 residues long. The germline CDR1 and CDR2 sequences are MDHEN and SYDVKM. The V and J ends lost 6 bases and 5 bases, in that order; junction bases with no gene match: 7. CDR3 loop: CASRSGTGGNTEAFF. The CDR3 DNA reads TGTGCCAGCAGATCTGGGACAGGGGGCAATACTGAAGCTTTCTTT.

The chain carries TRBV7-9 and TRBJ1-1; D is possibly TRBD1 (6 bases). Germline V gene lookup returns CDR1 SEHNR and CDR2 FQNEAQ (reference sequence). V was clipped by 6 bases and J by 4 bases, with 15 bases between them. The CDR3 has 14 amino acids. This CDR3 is CASRLREGGTEAFF. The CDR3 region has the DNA TGTGCCAGCAGGTTAAGGGAGGGGGGCACTGAAGCTTTCTTT.

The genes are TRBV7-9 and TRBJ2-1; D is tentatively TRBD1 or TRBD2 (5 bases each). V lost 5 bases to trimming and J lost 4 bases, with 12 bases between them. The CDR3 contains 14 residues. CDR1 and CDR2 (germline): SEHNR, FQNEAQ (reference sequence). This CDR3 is CASSARGEYNEQFF. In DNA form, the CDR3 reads TGTGCCAGCAGCGCCCGAGGGGAGTACAATGAGCAGTTCTTC.